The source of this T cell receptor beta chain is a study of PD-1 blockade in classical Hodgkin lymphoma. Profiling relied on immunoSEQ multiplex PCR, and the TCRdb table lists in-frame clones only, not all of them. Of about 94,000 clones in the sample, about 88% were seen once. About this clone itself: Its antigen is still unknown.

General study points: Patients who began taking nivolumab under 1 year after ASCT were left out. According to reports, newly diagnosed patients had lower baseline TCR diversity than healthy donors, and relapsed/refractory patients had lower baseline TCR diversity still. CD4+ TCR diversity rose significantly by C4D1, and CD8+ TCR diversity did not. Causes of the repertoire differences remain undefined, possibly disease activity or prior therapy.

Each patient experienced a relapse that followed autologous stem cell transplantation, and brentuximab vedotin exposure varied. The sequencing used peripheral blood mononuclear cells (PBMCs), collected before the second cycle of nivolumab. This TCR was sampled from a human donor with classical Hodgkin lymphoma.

CDR3 coding DNA: TGTGCCAGCAGCAAGACAGGGGTTTGCGAGCAGTACTTC. Protein sequence: CASSKTGVCEQYF. The chain links TRBV21-1 to TRBJ2-7; the listed D gene, TRBD1, was not tested against the DNA. TRBV21-1 is noted as a pseudogene. The CDR3 sequence is 13 residues long.